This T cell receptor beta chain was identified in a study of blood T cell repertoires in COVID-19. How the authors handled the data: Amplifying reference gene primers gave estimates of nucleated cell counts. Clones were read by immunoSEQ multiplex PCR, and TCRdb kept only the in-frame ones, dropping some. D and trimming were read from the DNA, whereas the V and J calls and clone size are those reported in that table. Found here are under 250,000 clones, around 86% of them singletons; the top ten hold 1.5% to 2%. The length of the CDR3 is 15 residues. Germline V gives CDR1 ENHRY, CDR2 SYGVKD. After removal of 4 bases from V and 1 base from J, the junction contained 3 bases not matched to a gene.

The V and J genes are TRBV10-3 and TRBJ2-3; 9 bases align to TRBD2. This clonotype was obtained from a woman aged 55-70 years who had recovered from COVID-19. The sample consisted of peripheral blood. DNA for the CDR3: TGTGCCATCAGTGTAGGCGGGGGGGGCACAGATACGCAGTATTTT. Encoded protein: CAISVGGGGTDTQYF.